The 27 T cell receptor beta chains below were found in one sample sequenced in a study of T-cell reconstitution after alpha-beta-depleted transplantation in children. As it was prepared, the TCRbeta library received unique molecular identifiers. TCRdb called the PCR reads again in MiXCR, with one record for every CDR3 protein. The data show just under 550,000 distinct CDR3 sequences, about 18% seen once. Sample: PBMCs from the stem cell graft donor, taken from the stem cell graft. These receptors were taken from a human donor who donated a stem cell graft to a child with acute lymphoblastic leukemia.

The rearrangement joins TRBV7-9 to TRBJ2-1, with TRBD1 matching over 7 bases. CDR3 length equals 16 residues. V trimming: 2 bases; J trimming: 6 bases; junction bases outside the gene matches: 10. Germline V gene data show CDR1 as SEHNR and CDR2 as FQNEAQ (reference sequence). The CDR3 loop is CASSLPDRIKGNEQFF. In DNA form, the CDR3 reads TGTGCCAGCAGCTTACCGGACAGGATCAAGGGCAATGAGCAGTTCTTC.

The rearrangement links TRBV7-2 to TRBJ2-1; D could derive from TRBD1 or TRBD2 (6 bases each). Trimming took 2 bases from V and 2 from J, leaving 13 bases between them. This CDR3 comprises 16 residues. Germline CDR1 reads SGHTA; CDR2 reads FQGNSA. CDR3 sequence: CASSLIPGAPYNEQFF. For the CDR3, the DNA is TGTGCCAGCAGCTTAATCCCGGGGGCCCCCTACAATGAGCAGTTCTTC.

The rearrangement joins TRBV12-3 or TRBV12-4 to TRBJ2-5; D might be TRBD2 (6 bases). This CDR3 has 14 residues. V was cut by 2 bases and J by 2 bases, with 9 bases left in between. The CDR3 sequence: CASSLLGGQETQYF. The CDR3 region has the DNA TGTGCCAGCAGTTTATTGGGGGGACAAGAGACCCAGTACTTC.

This clonotype appeared a few times. The chain employs TRBV18 and TRBJ1-5; D gene uncertain. There are 16 residues in the CDR3. The germline V and J ends were trimmed by 4 bases and 0 bases, with 13 bases remaining between them. In germline, CDR1 is KGHSH, CDR2 LQKENI. This CDR3 is CASSQSAVYSNQPQHF. In DNA form, the CDR3 reads TGTGCCAGCTCACAATCGGCAGTCTATAGCAATCAGCCCCAGCATTTT.

The V gene is TRBV20-1, the J gene TRBJ2-1; 7 bases are shared with TRBD2. Germline V gives CDR1 DFQATT, CDR2 SNEGSKA (reference sequence). V lost 6 bases to trimming and J lost 4 bases; unmatched junction nucleotides: 12. The CDR3 spans 15 residues. CDR3 nucleotides: TGCAGTGCCACATCGACTAGCAAGAATTACAATGAGCAGTTCTTC. Translated, it gives CSATSTSKNYNEQFF.

J is TRBJ1-3 and V is TRBV21-1; the listed D gene, TRBD1, was not tested against the DNA. TRBV21-1 is classified as a pseudogene. The CDR3 consists of 15 residues. In DNA, the CDR3 is TGTGCCAGCACCCCCTCCGGGGGATCAGGAAACACCATATATTTT. Its translation: CASTPSGGSGNTIYF.

This clonotype has a handful of counts. The chain links TRBV5-1 to TRBJ2-3, with TRBD2 matching over 13 bases. V lost 4 bases to trimming and J lost 0 bases; unmatched junction nucleotides: 14. Germline assignment: CDR1 SGHRS and CDR2 YFSETQ. The CDR3 extends over 20 amino acids. In DNA form, the CDR3 reads TGCGCCAGCAGCATCCGACCGGGACTAGCGGGATCCTCTAGCACAGATACGCAGTATTTT. It specifies CASSIRPGLAGSSSTDTQYF.

This clonotype came up a few times. V gene TRBV5-6 combines with J gene TRBJ2-7; D is perhaps TRBD1 (5 bases). The germline V gene encodes CDR1 SGHDT and CDR2 YYEEEE. The CDR3 is 14 amino acids. V was clipped by 0 bases and J by 2 bases, with 9 bases between them. The CDR3 bases are TGTGCCAGCAGCTTGGGACAGAGTACCTACGAGCAGTACTTC. Its translation is CASSLGQSTYEQYF.

This clonotype occurred a few times. The DNA of the CDR3 is TGTGCCAGCAGTTACTCGGGCCGGGAGGCTTTCTTT. It translates to CASSYSGREAFF. The rearrangement uses TRBV6-6 and TRBJ1-1; D gene uncertain. The CDR3 is made up of 12 amino acids. CDR1 and CDR2 (germline): MNHNY, SVGAGI (reference sequence). Trimming took off 0 bases at V and 11 bases at J, with 10 bases between the two ends.

This clonotype was picked up a small number of times. This rearrangement joins TRBV5-1 to TRBJ2-5; the D is unclear. Germline assignment: CDR1 SGHRS and CDR2 YFSETQ. V gave up 2 bases and J gave up 4 bases, with 12 bases separating them. CDR3 length: 14 amino acids. Here the CDR3 reads CASSFLPLGETQYF. For the CDR3, the DNA is TGCGCCAGCAGCTTTCTCCCTTTGGGAGAGACCCAGTACTTC.

This clonotype was observed a handful of times. CDR3 bases: TGCAGCGTCACCGGGGACAGCGGGTACGAGCAGTACTTC. The encoded protein is CSVTGDSGYEQYF. The chain joins TRBV29-1 to TRBJ2-7; D is possibly TRBD1 (7 bases). V was clipped by 6 bases and J by 4 bases, with 16 bases between them. This CDR3 is built from 13 residues. CDR1 is SQVTM, CDR2 ANQGSEA, per germline.

The chain couples TRBV6-4 to TRBJ2-1; D is uncertain. CDR1 MRHNA and CDR2 SNTAGT come from the germline V gene. Trimming shortened V by 7 bases and J by 6 bases, and 7 bases separated the two germline ends. This CDR3 is built from 11 residues. This CDR3 reads CASKWGNEQFF. CDR3 sequence (DNA): TGTGCCAGCAAGTGGGGCAATGAGCAGTTCTTC.

This clonotype has more than one count but fewer than ten. The chain has TRBV20-1 and TRBJ2-5; D is unclear. The CDR3 extends over 17 amino acids. Germline assignment: CDR1 DFQATT and CDR2 SNEGSKA (reference sequence). V was shortened by 0 bases and J by 5 bases, with 22 bases between the two germline ends. The CDR3: CSARDFSHPPVVETQYF. The CDR3 nucleotides are TGCAGTGCTAGAGATTTTTCGCATCCTCCAGTTGTCGAGACCCAGTACTTC.

V is TRBV5-5 and J is TRBJ2-3; no definite D call. Trimming cost V 3 bases and J 8 bases, with 19 bases left between them. The CDR3 has 15 residues. The germline CDR1 and CDR2 sequences are SGHKS and YYEKEE (reference sequence). This chain's CDR3 is CASSSLPDSPGTQYF. DNA for the CDR3: TGTGCCAGCAGCTCCCTCCCTGATTCCCCTGGTACGCAGTATTTT.

This clonotype showed up just a few times. The V gene is TRBV7-9, the J gene TRBJ2-1, with D perhaps being TRBD1 or TRBD2 (6 bases each). Germline loops: CDR1 SEHNR, CDR2 FQNEAQ (reference sequence). The CDR3 extends over 16 amino acids. The germline V and J ends were trimmed by 1 base and 1 base, with 11 bases remaining between them. The CDR3 DNA reads TGTGCCAGCAGCTTAGGAGGAGGGGGATCCTACAATGAGCAGTTCTTC. Translated: CASSLGGGGSYNEQFF.

The chain recombines TRBV5-1 with TRBJ2-6; D remains ambiguous. V lost 1 base and J 7 bases, leaving 9 bases between the germline ends. Per the germline V gene, CDR1 is SGHRS and CDR2 is YFSETQ. This CDR3 has 14 residues. This chain's CDR3 is CASSLPLGANVLTF. CDR3 bases: TGCGCCAGCAGCTTGCCTCTCGGAGCCAACGTCCTGACTTTC.

Ten or more counts support this clonotype. This CDR3 is CSARWDRDYEQYF. CDR3 nucleotides: TGCAGTGCCAGATGGGACCGAGACTACGAGCAGTACTTC. The chain recombines TRBV20-1 with TRBJ2-7, with D possibly being TRBD1 or TRBD2 (5 bases each). The CDR3 runs to 13 residues. Trimming cost V 6 bases and J 3 bases, with 15 bases left between them. Germline CDR1 and CDR2: DFQATT and SNEGSKA (reference sequence).

This clonotype was seen more than once but under ten times. V and J are TRBV28 and TRBJ2-3; 10 positions match TRBD2. The J segment lost 5 bases and the V segment lost 1 base, leaving 3 bases of the junction unmatched. Germline lookup yields CDR1 MDHEN and CDR2 SYDVKM. The CDR3 extends over 15 amino acids. The CDR3 loop is CASSLSSGRRDTQYF. As DNA, the CDR3 is TGTGCCAGCAGTTTATCTAGCGGGAGAAGAGATACGCAGTATTTT.

This clonotype has more than one count but fewer than ten. The chain has TRBV5-5 and TRBJ2-1; D is undetermined. The V end lost 0 bases, the J end lost 2 bases, and 9 bases lay between the germline ends. The CDR3 contains 15 residues. In germline, CDR1 is SGHKS, CDR2 YYEKEE (reference sequence). The CDR3 loop reads CASSLGPATYNEQFF. CDR3 bases: TGTGCCAGCAGCTTGGGGCCAGCTACCTACAATGAGCAGTTCTTC.

The chain recombines TRBV20-1 with TRBJ2-1, with TRBD2 identical over 10 bases. This CDR3 region has 15 residues. The trim removed 3 bases at V and 8 bases at J, leaving 10 bases unmatched. Germline CDR1 reads DFQATT; CDR2 reads SNEGSKA (reference sequence). The CDR3 reads CSARAVLAGTDEQFF. CDR3 nucleotide sequence: TGCAGTGCTAGGGCTGTACTAGCGGGAACGGATGAGCAGTTCTTC.

This clonotype was counted only a few times. This chain connects TRBV29-1 to TRBJ1-2; TRBD1 matches at 9 bases. CDR1 is SQVTM, CDR2 ANQGSEA, per germline. This CDR3 spans 16 amino acids. V trimming: 6 bases; J trimming: 8 bases; junction bases outside the gene matches: 19. The DNA of the CDR3 is TGCAGCGTCGTAACAGCTTCGAGGACAGGGGACAGGGGCTACACCTTC. Translated: CSVVTASRTGDRGYTF.

J is TRBJ1-1 and V is TRBV21-1; no DNA check was done on the table's D call, TRBD1. TRBV21-1 is a pseudogene locus. The CDR3 sequence is 15 residues long. This CDR3 reads CASIVNDRANTEAFF. The CDR3 nucleotides read TGTGCCAGCATCGTGAATGACAGGGCGAACACTGAAGCTTTCTTT.

This clonotype came up a few times. V usage is TRBV5-1 and J usage is TRBJ2-5; D remains ambiguous. The V gene's germline CDR1 is SGHRS and CDR2 YFSETQ. The CDR3 consists of 13 residues. The ends were cut back, 3 bases at V and 9 bases at J, with 15 bases in the middle. The CDR3, as DNA: TGCGCCAGCAGCTCCAGACAAAGAGATTCCCAGTACTTC. It codes for CASSSRQRDSQYF.

In this sample, this clonotype turned up a few times. J is TRBJ2-1 and V is TRBV29-1; D unclear. Germline CDR1 SQVTM, CDR2 ANQGSEA. Trimming shortened V by 4 bases and J by 1 base, and 11 bases separated the two germline ends. The CDR3 spans 14 residues. CDR3 in DNA: TGCAGCGTTGTCACAACCCGGTCCTACAATGAGCAGTTCTTC. The encoded protein is CSVVTTRSYNEQFF.

This clonotype occurred a few times. The chain uses TRBV29-1 and TRBJ2-1; D gene uncertain. This CDR3 spans 14 amino acids. Germline lookup yields CDR1 SQVTM and CDR2 ANQGSEA. V was shortened by 0 bases and J by 2 bases, with 8 bases between the two germline ends. CDR3 in amino acids: CSVEDLWAYNEQFF. In nucleotides, the CDR3 is TGCAGCGTTGAAGATCTTTGGGCCTACAATGAGCAGTTCTTC.

This clonotype was counted only a few times. The chain couples TRBV15 to TRBJ2-2; no definite D call. The CDR3 contains 15 residues. CDR1 and CDR2 (germline): LNHNV, YYDKDF (reference sequence). V was clipped by 1 base and J by 0 bases, with 6 bases between them. Written as DNA, the CDR3 is TGTGCCACCAGCAGAGTACATGCGAACACCGGGGAGCTGTTTTTT. Protein product: CATSRVHANTGELFF.

The sample holds a few counts of this clonotype. The chain is built from TRBV29-1 and TRBJ2-3; 10 nucleotides line up with TRBD2. This CDR3 is built from 15 residues. The germline gives CDR1 SQVTM, CDR2 ANQGSEA. As DNA, the CDR3 is TGCATCGCCTCTAGCGGGAGATTTCGAACAGATACGCAGTATTTT. Translation gives CIASSGRFRTDTQYF.